The T cell receptor (beta chain) described here comes from a study of shared clonotypes between healthy human individuals. Study-wide background: Three CD4 naive, three CD4 memory, two CD8 naive and one CD8 memory plate were used per donor.

Repertoires were generated with immunoSEQ multiplex PCR, while TCRdb's copy carries only in-frame clones and drops some. The sample records around 1.9 million clones, approximately 94% being singletons. Findings and limits, study-wide: Larger estimated richness was generally seen in naive subsets than in memory subsets.

Terminally differentiated effector memory CD45RA+ cells were excluded from the naive CD8 cells, which were CD45RO-negative and positively selected for CCR7. Concerning this clone itself: What it recognizes is unknown.

The CDR3 totals 14 residues. V gave up 2 bases and J gave up 11 bases; unmatched junction bases: 10. Germline V gene lookup returns CDR1 MRHNA and CDR2 SNTAGT. Sequenced input: naive CD8+ T cells from PBMCs. J is TRBJ1-1 and V is TRBV6-4; 8 nucleotides line up with TRBD1. The clonotype originates from a man younger than 35 in good health. Some clones in this sample may be carry-over from other donors' samples. The CDR3 DNA is TGTGCCAGCAGTGACGGCCCAGGGGGCTCGTCGGCTTTCTTT. Protein sequence: CASSDGPGGSSAFF.